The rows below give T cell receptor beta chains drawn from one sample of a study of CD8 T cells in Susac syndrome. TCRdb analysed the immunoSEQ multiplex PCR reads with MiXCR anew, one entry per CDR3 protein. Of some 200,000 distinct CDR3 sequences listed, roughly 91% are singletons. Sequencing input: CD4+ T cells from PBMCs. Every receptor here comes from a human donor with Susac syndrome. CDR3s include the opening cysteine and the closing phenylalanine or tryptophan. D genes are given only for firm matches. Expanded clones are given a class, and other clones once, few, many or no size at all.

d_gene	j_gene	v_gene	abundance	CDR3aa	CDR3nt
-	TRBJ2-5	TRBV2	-	CASSVISGTDGETQYF	TGTGCCAGCAGTGTAATCTCCGGGACGGACGGAGAGACCCAGTACTTC
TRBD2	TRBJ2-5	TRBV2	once	CASSASRGVQETQYF	TGTGCCAGCAGTGCTTCACGGGGGGTCCAAGAGACCCAGTACTTC
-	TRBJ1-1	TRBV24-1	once	CATSGSLGGNTEAFF	TGTGCCACCAGTGGATCATTAGGCGGGAACACTGAAGCTTTCTTT
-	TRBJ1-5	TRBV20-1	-	CSAIREISSNQPQHF	TGCAGCGCCATCCGGGAAATCAGTAGCAATCAGCCCCAGCATTTT
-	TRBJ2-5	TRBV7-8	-	CASSLEESQPGQETQYF	TGTGCCAGCAGCTTAGAGGAGTCACAGCCCGGCCAAGAGACCCAGTACTTC
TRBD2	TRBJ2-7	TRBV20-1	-	CSASLASGRYEQYF	TGCAGTGCTAGTCTCGCTAGCGGGAGGTACGAGCAGTACTTC
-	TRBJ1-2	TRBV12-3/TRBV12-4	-	CASSLRRAPNYGYTF	TGTGCCAGCAGCCTCCGCAGGGCCCCTAACTATGGCTACACCTTC
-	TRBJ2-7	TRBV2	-	CASSETPAEEYEQYF	TGTGCCAGCAGTGAAACCCCAGCTGAGGAATACGAGCAGTACTTC
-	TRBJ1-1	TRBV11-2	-	CASSSDSHVTEAFF	TGTGCCAGCAGCTCGGACAGCCATGTCACTGAAGCTTTCTTT
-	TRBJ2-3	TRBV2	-	CASSEEAVSTDTQYF	TGTGCCAGCAGTGAGGAGGCGGTAAGCACAGATACGCAGTATTTT
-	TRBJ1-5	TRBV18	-	CASSLDRSHQPQHF	TGTGCCAGCTCGCTCGACAGGTCCCATCAGCCCCAGCATTTT
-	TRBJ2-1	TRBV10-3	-	CAISEKRLQRDEQFF	TGTGCCATCAGTGAAAAACGACTCCAACGCGATGAGCAGTTCTTC
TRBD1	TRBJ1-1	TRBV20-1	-	CSAWDRAFSAFF	TGCAGTGCATGGGACAGGGCGTTCTCTGCTTTCTTT
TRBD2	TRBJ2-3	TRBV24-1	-	CATSAGLGDTDTQYF	TGTGCCACCAGTGCGGGACTAGGGGACACAGATACGCAGTATTTT
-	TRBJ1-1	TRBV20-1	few	CSADTELNTEAFF	TGCAGTGCTGACACAGAACTGAACACTGAAGCTTTCTTT
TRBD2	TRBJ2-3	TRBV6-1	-	CASRETSGGPSSTDTQYF	TGTGCCAGCAGGGAAACTAGCGGGGGGCCCTCAAGCACAGATACGCAGTATTTT
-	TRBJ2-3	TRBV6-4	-	CASMDQDTDTQYF	TGTGCCAGCATGGACCAGGACACAGATACGCAGTATTTT
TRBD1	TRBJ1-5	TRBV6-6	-	CASSRENRGVSQPQHF	TGTGCCAGCAGTCGGGAAAACAGGGGAGTGAGTCAGCCCCAGCATTTT
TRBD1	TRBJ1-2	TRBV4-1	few	CASSLQGTGTNYGYTF	TGCGCCAGCAGCCTCCAAGGGACAGGCACTAACTATGGCTACACCTTC
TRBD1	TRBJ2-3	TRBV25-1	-	CASSTGGTGDTQYF	TGTGCCAGCAGCACAGGGGGCACTGGAGATACGCAGTATTTT
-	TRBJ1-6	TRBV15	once	CATQGQSGSPLHF	TGTGCCACCCAAGGGCAATCGGGGTCGCCCCTCCACTTT
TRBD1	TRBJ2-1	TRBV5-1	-	CASSPPGQGAHEQFF	TGCGCCAGCAGCCCCCCGGGACAGGGGGCTCATGAGCAGTTCTTC
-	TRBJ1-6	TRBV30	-	CAWRAGVQNNSPLHF	TGTGCCTGGAGGGCAGGAGTTCAAAATAATTCACCCCTCCACTTT
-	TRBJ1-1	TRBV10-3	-	CAINPQGMGTEAFF	TGTGCCATCAATCCACAGGGTATGGGCACTGAAGCTTTCTTT
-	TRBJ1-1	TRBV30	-	CAWSVTRSTEAFF	TGTGCCTGGAGTGTAACAAGGAGCACTGAAGCTTTCTTT